This is a list of T cell receptor beta chains from one sample in a study of T cell responses to AZD1222 COVID-19 vaccine. Data came from immunoSEQ multiplex PCR; TCRdb stores just in-frame clones and leaves some out. In the table there are more than 85,000 clones, over 85% of which are singletons. The specimen was peripheral blood, collected 28 days after the second AZD1222 dose. Receptor source: an adult who received the AZD1222 COVID-19 vaccine. Each CDR3 is given with its conserved first and last residue. D genes are given only for firm matches. Not all rows give a size; the values are once, few, many and, for expanded clones, a class.

J: TRBJ1-3; D: NA; V: TRBV9; size: NA; DNA: TGTGCCAGCAGCGTTCCTGGAAACACCATATATTTT; CDR3: CASSVPGNTIYF
J: TRBJ1-6; D: NA; V: TRBV6-5; size: NA; DNA: TGTGCCAGCAGTCTCCTCCAGATTAATTCACCCCTCCACTTT; CDR3: CASSLLQINSPLHF
J: TRBJ1-2; D: NA; V: TRBV18; size: NA; DNA: TGTGCCAGCTCACCATCGCGGGAGAGGGGCTACACCTTC; CDR3: CASSPSRERGYTF
J: TRBJ2-7; D: TRBD1; V: TRBV19; size: NA; DNA: TGTGCCAGTAGTATAGTGGGCGACAGGGGTTTGCAGTACTTC; CDR3: CASSIVGDRGLQYF
J: TRBJ1-1; D: NA; V: TRBV5-6; size: NA; DNA: TGTGCCAGCAGCTTGGTATCACCCAAGGCTGAAGCTTTCTTT; CDR3: CASSLVSPKAEAFF
J: TRBJ2-2; D: NA; V: TRBV5-4; size: NA; DNA: TGTGCCAGCACCCAGTCTGGGGAGCTGTTTTTT; CDR3: CASTQSGELFF
J: TRBJ2-1; D: TRBD1; V: TRBV5-8; size: NA; DNA: TGTGCCAGCAGACCTCCGTCGGGACAGGGGTACAATGAGCAGTTCTTC; CDR3: CASRPPSGQGYNEQFF
J: TRBJ1-2; D: NA; V: TRBV7-7; size: NA; DNA: TGTGCTAGCAGCCCGCGAAGTATCCAAGACAGGGGCTACACCTTC; CDR3: CASSPRSIQDRGYTF
J: TRBJ2-7; D: NA; V: TRBV28; size: few; DNA: TGTGCCAGCAGTCCTTCGTTAGAGGGGCAGTACTTC; CDR3: CASSPSLEGQYF
J: TRBJ2-5; D: TRBD2; V: TRBV5-1; size: NA; DNA: TGCGCCAGCAGCCCTACTATTCTGGGGGGGGAGACCCAGTACTTC; CDR3: CASSPTILGGETQYF
J: TRBJ1-1; D: NA; V: TRBV7-5; size: NA; DNA: TGTGCCAGAAGCCTGGACAGGGGGTTAGTTTGCACTGAAGCTTTCTTT; CDR3: CARSLDRGLVCTEAFF
J: TRBJ1-2; D: NA; V: TRBV10-3; size: NA; DNA: TGTGCCATCAGTCCTGGACGGCCCCAGACTAACTATGGCTACACCTTC; CDR3: CAISPGRPQTNYGYTF
J: TRBJ1-1; D: NA; V: TRBV18; size: few; DNA: TGTGCCAGCTCACGTCGGGGGGGGAGCACTGAAGCTTTCTTT; CDR3: CASSRRGGSTEAFF
J: TRBJ2-1; D: NA; V: TRBV5-3; size: NA; DNA: TGTGCCAGAACCTCAGATATACTGAACAATGAGCAGTTCTTC; CDR3: CARTSDILNNEQFF
J: TRBJ2-2; D: NA; V: TRBV18; size: NA; DNA: TGTGCCAGCTCCCCAATGGGACAGAACACCGGGGAGCTGTTTTTT; CDR3: CASSPMGQNTGELFF
J: TRBJ1-2; D: TRBD1; V: TRBV7-9; size: NA; DNA: TGTGCCAGCAGCTTAGGGACAGGGTTCGGCTACACCTTC; CDR3: CASSLGTGFGYTF
J: TRBJ1-4; D: NA; V: TRBV27; size: few; DNA: TGTGCCGTCAGGGGCGGAACTAATGAAAAACTGTTTTTT; CDR3: CAVRGGTNEKLFF
J: TRBJ2-5; D: TRBD2; V: TRBV6-1; size: NA; DNA: TGTGCCAGCAGTTTCACTAGCGGGGGAGGTGAGACCCAGTACTTC; CDR3: CASSFTSGGGETQYF
J: TRBJ1-1; D: NA; V: TRBV6-5; size: NA; DNA: TGTGCCAGCAGTTGGGGGGGGTTCACTGAAGCTTTCTTT; CDR3: CASSWGGFTEAFF
J: TRBJ2-1; D: NA; V: TRBV21-1; size: NA; DNA: TGTGCCAGCAGCAAAGGTATCTTGCGAGGTGAGCAGTTCTTC; CDR3: CASSKGILRGEQFF